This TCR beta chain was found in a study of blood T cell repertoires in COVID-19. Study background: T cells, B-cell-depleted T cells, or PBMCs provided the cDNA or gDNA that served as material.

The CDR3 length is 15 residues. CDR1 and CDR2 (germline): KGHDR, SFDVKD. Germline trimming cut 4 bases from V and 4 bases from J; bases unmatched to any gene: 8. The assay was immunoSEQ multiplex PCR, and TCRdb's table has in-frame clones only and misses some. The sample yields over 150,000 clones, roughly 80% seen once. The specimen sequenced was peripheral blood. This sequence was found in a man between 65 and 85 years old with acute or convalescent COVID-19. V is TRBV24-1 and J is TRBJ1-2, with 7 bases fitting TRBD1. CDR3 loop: CATSDGATGFYGYTF. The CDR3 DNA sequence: TGTGCCACCAGTGACGGAGCGACAGGGTTCTATGGCTACACCTTC.